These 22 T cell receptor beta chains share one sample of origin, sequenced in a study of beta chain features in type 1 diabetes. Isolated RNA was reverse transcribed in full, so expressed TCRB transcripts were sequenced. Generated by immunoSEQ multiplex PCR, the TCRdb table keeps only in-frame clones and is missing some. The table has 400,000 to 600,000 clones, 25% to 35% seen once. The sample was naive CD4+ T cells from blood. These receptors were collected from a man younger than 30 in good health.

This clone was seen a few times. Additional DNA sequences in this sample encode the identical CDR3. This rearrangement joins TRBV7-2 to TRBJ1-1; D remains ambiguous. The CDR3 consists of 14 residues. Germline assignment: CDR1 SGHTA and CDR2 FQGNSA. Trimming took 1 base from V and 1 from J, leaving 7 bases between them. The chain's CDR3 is CASSLVAGNTEAFF. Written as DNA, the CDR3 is TGTGCCAGCAGCTTAGTCGCAGGGAACACTGAAGCTTTCTTT.

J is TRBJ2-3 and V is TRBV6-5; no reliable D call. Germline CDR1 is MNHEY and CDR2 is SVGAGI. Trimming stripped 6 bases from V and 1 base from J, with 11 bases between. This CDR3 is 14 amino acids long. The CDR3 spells CASSRSWGTDTQYF. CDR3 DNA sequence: TGTGCCAGCAGCAGGAGTTGGGGCACAGATACGCAGTATTTT.

In nucleotides, the CDR3 is TGTGCCAGCAGTGTGGGACAGCCTCTGGAGACCCAGTACTTC. Translated, it gives CASSVGQPLETQYF. This sequence joins TRBV6-1 and TRBJ2-5; 7 bases match TRBD1. Germline CDR1 and CDR2: MNHNS and SASEGT. V lost 4 bases to trimming and J lost 5 bases; unmatched junction nucleotides: 7. The CDR3 consists of 14 residues.

CDR3 region: CASRQTTVGGYTF. The CDR3 coding sequence is TGCGCCAGCAGGCAAACGACGGTTGGTGGCTACACCTTC. V is TRBV4-1 and J is TRBJ1-2; no clear D gene. Germline V CDR1 and CDR2: MGHRA, YSYEKL. V gave up 6 bases and J gave up 7 bases, with 15 bases separating them. This CDR3 is 13 amino acids long.

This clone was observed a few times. For the CDR3, the DNA is TGTGCCAGCAGCAACGGGAGGTCCCGCGGAGATACGCAGTATTTT. Its translation: CASSNGRSRGDTQYF. This chain joins TRBV28 and TRBJ2-3, with TRBD2 identical over 7 bases. Germline values: CDR1 MDHEN, CDR2 SYDVKM. Trimming at V came to 6 bases and at J to 5 bases, leaving 11 bases not matched to a gene. The CDR3 is 15 residues long.

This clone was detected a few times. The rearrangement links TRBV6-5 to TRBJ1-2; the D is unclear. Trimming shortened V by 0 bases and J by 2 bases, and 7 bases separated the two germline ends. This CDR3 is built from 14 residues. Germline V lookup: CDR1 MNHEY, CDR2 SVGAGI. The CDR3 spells CASSYSRENYGYTF. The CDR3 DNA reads TGTGCCAGCAGTTACTCAAGGGAAAACTATGGCTACACCTTC.

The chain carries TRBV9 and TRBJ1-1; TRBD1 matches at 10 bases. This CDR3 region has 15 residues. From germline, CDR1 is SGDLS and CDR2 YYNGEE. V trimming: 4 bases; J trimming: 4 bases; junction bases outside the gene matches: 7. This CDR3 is CASSPTGGFSTEAFF. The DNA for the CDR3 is TGTGCCAGCAGCCCGACAGGGGGCTTCAGCACTGAAGCTTTCTTT.

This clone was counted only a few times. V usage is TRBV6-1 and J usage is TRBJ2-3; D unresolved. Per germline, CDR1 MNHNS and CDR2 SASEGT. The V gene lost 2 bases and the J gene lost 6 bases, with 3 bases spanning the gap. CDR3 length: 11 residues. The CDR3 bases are TGTGCCAGCAGTGAACTTGATACGCAGTATTTT. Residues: CASSELDTQYF.

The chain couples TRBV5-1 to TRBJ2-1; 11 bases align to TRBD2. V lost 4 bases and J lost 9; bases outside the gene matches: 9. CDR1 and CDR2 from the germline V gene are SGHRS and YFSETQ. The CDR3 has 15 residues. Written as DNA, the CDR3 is TGCGCCAGCAGCGGAGGACTAGCGGGCGCCGGTGAGCAGTTCTTC. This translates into CASSGGLAGAGEQFF.

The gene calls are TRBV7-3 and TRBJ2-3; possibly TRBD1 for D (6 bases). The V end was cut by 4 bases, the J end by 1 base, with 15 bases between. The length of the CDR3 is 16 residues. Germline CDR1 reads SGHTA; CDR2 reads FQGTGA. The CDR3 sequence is CASSSTPGAGTDTQYF. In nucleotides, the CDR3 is TGTGCCAGCAGCTCTACCCCAGGGGCTGGCACAGATACGCAGTATTTT.

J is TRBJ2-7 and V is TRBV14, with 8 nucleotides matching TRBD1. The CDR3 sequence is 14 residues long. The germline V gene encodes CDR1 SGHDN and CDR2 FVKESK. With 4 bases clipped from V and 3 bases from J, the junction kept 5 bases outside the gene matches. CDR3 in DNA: TGTGCCAGCAGCCGGAGGACAGGGCACTACGAGCAGTACTTC. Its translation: CASSRRTGHYEQYF.

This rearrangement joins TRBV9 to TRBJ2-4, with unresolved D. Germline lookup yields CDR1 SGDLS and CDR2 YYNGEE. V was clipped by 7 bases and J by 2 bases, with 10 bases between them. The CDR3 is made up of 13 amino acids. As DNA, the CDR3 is TGTGCCAGCGGCCGAGAGACCAAAAACATTCAGTACTTC. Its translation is CASGRETKNIQYF.

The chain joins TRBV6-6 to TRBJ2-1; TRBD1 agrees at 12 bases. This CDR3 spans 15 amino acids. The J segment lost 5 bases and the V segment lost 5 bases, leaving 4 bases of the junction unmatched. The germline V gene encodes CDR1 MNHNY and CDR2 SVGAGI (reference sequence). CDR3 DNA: TGTGCCAGCAGTAGGGGACAGGGGGCACACAATGAGCAGTTCTTC. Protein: CASSRGQGAHNEQFF.

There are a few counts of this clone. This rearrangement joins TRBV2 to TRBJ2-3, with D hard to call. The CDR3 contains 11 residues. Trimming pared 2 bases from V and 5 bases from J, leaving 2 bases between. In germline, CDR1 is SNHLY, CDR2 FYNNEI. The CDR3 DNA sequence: TGTGCCAGCAGTGAAAAAGATACGCAGTATTTT. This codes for CASSEKDTQYF.

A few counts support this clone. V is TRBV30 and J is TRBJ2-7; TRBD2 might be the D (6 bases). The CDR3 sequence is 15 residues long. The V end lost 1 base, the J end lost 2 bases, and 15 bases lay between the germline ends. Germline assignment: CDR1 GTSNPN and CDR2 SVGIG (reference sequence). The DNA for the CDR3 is TGTGCCTGGAGTGCCCATAGCGGCCCTGCCTACGAGCAGTACTTC. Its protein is CAWSAHSGPAYEQYF.

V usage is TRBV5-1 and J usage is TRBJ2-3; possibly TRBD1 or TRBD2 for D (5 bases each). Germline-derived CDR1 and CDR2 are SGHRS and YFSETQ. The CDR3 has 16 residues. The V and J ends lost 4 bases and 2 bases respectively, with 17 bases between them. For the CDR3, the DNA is TGCGCCAGCAGCACGACGGGACGGACCTACACAGATACGCAGTATTTT. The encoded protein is CASSTTGRTYTDTQYF. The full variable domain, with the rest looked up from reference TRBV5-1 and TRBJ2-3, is KAGVTQTPRYLIKTRGQQVTLSCSPISGHRSVSWYQQTPGQGLQFLFEYFSETQRNKGNFPGRFSGRQFSNSRSEMNVSTLELGDSALYLCASSTTGRTYTDTQYFGPGTRLTVL.

CDR3 bases: TGTGCCAGCAGCTTGACTAGCGGGATTTACAATGAGCAGTTCTTC. It codes for CASSLTSGIYNEQFF. The chain has TRBV7-3 and TRBJ2-1; TRBD2 matches 11 bases. CDR1 SGHTA and CDR2 FQGTGA come from the germline V gene. V trimming: 3 bases; J trimming: 4 bases; junction bases outside the gene matches: 2. The CDR3 extends over 15 amino acids.

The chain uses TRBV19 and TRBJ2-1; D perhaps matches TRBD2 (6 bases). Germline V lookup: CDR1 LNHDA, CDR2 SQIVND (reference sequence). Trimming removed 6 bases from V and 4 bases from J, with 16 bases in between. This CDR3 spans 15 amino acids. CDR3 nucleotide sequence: TGTGCCAGTAGCCTCAGCCGGGAGAAGTACAATGAGCAGTTCTTC. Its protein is CASSLSREKYNEQFF.

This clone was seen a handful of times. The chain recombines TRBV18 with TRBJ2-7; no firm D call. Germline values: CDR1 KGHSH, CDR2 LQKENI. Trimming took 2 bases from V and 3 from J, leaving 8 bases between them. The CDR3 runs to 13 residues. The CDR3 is CASSPGQIYEQYF. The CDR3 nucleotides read TGTGCCAGCTCACCAGGGCAGATCTACGAGCAGTACTTC. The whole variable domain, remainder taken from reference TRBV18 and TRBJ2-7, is NAGVMQNPRHLVRRRGQEARLRCSPMKGHSHVYWYRQLPEEGLKFMVYLQKENIIDESGMPKERFSAEFPKEGPSILRIQQVVRGDSAAYFCASSPGQIYEQYFGPGTRLTVT.

CDR3 sequence reads: CASSQETGRWANTGELFF. The CDR3 bases are TGCGCCAGCAGCCAAGAGACAGGGAGGTGGGCCAACACCGGGGAGCTGTTTTTT. The chain recombines TRBV4-3 with TRBJ2-2; D may be TRBD1 (7 bases). This CDR3 spans 18 amino acids. Germline values: CDR1 LGHNA, CDR2 YSLEER. Trimming removed 0 bases from V and 2 bases from J, with 16 bases in between.

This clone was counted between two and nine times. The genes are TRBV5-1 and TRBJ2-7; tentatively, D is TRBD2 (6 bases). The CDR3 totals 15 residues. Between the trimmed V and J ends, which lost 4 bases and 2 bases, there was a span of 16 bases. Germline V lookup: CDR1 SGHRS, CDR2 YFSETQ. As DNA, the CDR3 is TGCGCCAGCAGCCCTCCGGGGGTAGTCGCCTACGAGCAGTACTTC. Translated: CASSPPGVVAYEQYF.

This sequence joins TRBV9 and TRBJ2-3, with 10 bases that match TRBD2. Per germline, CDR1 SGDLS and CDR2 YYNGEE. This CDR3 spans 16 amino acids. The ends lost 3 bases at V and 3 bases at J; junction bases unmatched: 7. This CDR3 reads CASSGGSGRNTDTQYF. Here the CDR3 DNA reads TGTGCCAGCAGCGGGGGTAGCGGGAGGAATACAGATACGCAGTATTTT.